The clone carrying this TCR beta chain was seen just once. Its antigen is undetermined. Germline CDR1 reads WNHNN; CDR2 reads SYGVQD (reference sequence). This CDR3 region has 14 residues. Between the trimmed V and J ends, which lost 2 bases and 2 bases, there was a span of 8 bases. Sequenced by immunoSEQ multiplex PCR; TCRdb stores in-frame clones only, minus some. The table records around 510,000 clones, roughly 95% of them present only once. The data derive from a study of shared clonotypes between healthy human individuals. General study results and limits: Naive subsets tended to show greater estimated richness than memory subsets.

The sequenced sample was naive CD4+ T cells sorted from blood. As for subset: CD45RA+ positively selected. The receptor was isolated from a woman aged 30 to 39 in good health. The chain combines TRBV10-1 with TRBJ2-3; D not resolved. CDR3 protein: CASSEGPNTDTQYF. CDR3 coding DNA: TGCGCCAGCAGTGAGGGCCCAAACACAGATACGCAGTATTTT.